The clone carrying this T cell receptor beta chain occurred many times. The antigen remains unidentified. The data stem from a study of regulatory T cells in long-lasting Graves disease. Whole-study context: The definition of persistent Graves' disease was over 5 years of antithyroid drugs with positive TSH receptor antibodies. Findings and caveats of the study: Public clonotype sharing was higher in persistent than newly diagnosed patients.

The germline V gene encodes CDR1 SGHNT and CDR2 YENEEA. The CDR3 length is 14 residues. V shed 1 base and J shed 2 bases, with 9 bases lying between them. iRepertoire HTBI primers and Arm-PCR of CDR3 regions built TCR beta libraries. TCRdb passed the multiplex PCR reads through MiXCR, listing each CDR3 protein once. The sample has 450,000 or so distinct CDR3 sequences, around a fifth seen once; the top ten hold around 13%. Regarding time point: persistent/refractory GD, antithyroid drugs over 5 years with positive TRAb. The TCR library used RNA extracted from PBMCs. The clonotype comes from a female donor with Graves disease. The chain couples TRBV11-3 to TRBJ2-7; D not resolved. This material consisted of peripheral blood mononuclear cells (PBMCs), taken when the disease was refractory, from a patient treated with antithyroid drugs. The CDR3 region is CASSLVVGTYEQYF. CDR3 nucleotide sequence: TGTGCCAGCAGCTTAGTTGTGGGCACCTACGAGCAGTACTTC.